These 9 T cell receptor beta chains originate from one sample sequenced in a study of PD-L1 blockade in urothelial cancer. Time point meaning: peripheral blood 6 weeks after treatment start. Produced via immunoSEQ multiplex PCR; TCRdb's table is partial and in-frame only. The sample shows about 50,000 clones, about 85% of them seen only once. Sequenced material: PBMCs, taken around atezolizumab (anti-PD-L1) treatment. The receptors come from a man aged 50-60 years with urothelial cancer.

The chain is built from TRBV7-8 and TRBJ1-1; no firm D call. This CDR3 spans 13 amino acids. Germline CDR1 is SGHVS and CDR2 is FQNEAQ. Trimming removed 1 base from V and 1 base from J, with 4 bases in between. CDR3: CASSLGENTEAFF. The CDR3 nucleotides are TGTGCCAGCAGCTTAGGAGAGAACACTGAAGCTTTCTTT.

The CDR3 DNA follows: TGTGCCAGCAGCCGATACGGACTAGATCGAGGTGAGCAGTTCTTC. Its translation: CASSRYGLDRGEQFF. The V call is TRBV14, the J call TRBJ2-1; TRBD2 matches 7 bases. The trim removed 4 bases at V and 9 bases at J, leaving 12 bases unmatched. In germline, CDR1 is SGHDN, CDR2 FVKESK. The CDR3 covers 15 residues.

The chain uses TRBV7-9 and TRBJ2-3; 9 bases map to TRBD2. The CDR3 has 16 residues. V shed 5 bases, J shed 3 bases, and the junction held 9 bases outside the gene matches. From germline, CDR1 is SEHNR and CDR2 FQNEAQ (reference sequence). CDR3 region: CASSRALAGRTDTQYF. The CDR3 bases are TGTGCCAGCAGCCGAGCTCTAGCGGGGCGAACAGATACGCAGTATTTT.

This chain links TRBV5-1 with TRBJ2-1, with D possibly TRBD2 on 6 matching bases. The germline V and J ends were trimmed by 5 bases and 4 bases, with 16 bases remaining between them. The CDR3 consists of 15 residues. Germline lookup yields CDR1 SGHRS and CDR2 YFSETQ. The CDR3 DNA is TGCGCCAGCAGTCCTACGGGAGCAGTATACAATGAGCAGTTCTTC. It codes for CASSPTGAVYNEQFF. The full variable domain, rest sourced from reference TRBV5-1 and TRBJ2-1, is KAGVTQTPRYLIKTRGQQVTLSCSPISGHRSVSWYQQTPGQGLQFLFEYFSETQRNKGNFPGRFSGRQFSNSRSEMNVSTLELGDSALYLCASSPTGAVYNEQFFGPGTRLTVL.

The chain links TRBV7-3 to TRBJ2-7; weak D call: TRBD2 (7 bases). V was cut by 1 base and J by 0 bases, with 10 bases left in between. Germline V gene sequence: CDR1 SGHTA, CDR2 FQGTGA. This CDR3 comprises 15 residues. CDR3 in DNA: TGTGCCAGCAGCTTAAACGGGGGGCCCTCCTACGAGCAGTACTTC. Translated: CASSLNGGPSYEQYF.

V is TRBV5-8 and J is TRBJ2-3; D is possibly TRBD1 (6 bases). The CDR3 has 15 residues. CDR1 is SGHTS and CDR2 is YDEGEE in the germline V gene. Trimming left V 3 bases short and J 2 bases short, with 13 bases between. The CDR3 loop reads CASSSGDPNTDTQYF. The CDR3 bases are TGTGCCAGCAGCTCAGGGGACCCCAACACAGATACGCAGTATTTT.

J is TRBJ2-7 and V is TRBV11-1; 7 bases match TRBD2. Germline V CDR1 and CDR2: SGHAT, FQDESV (reference sequence). The CDR3 spans 16 residues. Trimming at V came to 5 bases and at J to 3 bases, leaving 13 bases not matched to a gene. The CDR3 coding sequence is TGTGCCAGCAGCCTGTCTCCCGGGCTAGCGGTCTACGAGCAGTACTTC. It translates to CASSLSPGLAVYEQYF.

This clone was found a few times. The V and J genes are TRBV19 and TRBJ1-5; TRBD1 is a possible D gene (5 bases). The length of the CDR3 is 14 residues. V lost 1 base to trimming and J lost 7 bases, with 11 bases between them. The V gene's germline CDR1 is LNHDA and CDR2 SQIVND (reference sequence). The chain's CDR3 is CASSIGKGWQPQHF. The CDR3 DNA reads TGTGCCAGTAGTATAGGGAAGGGGTGGCAGCCCCAGCATTTT.

The chain joins TRBV5-8 to TRBJ2-1, with 9 bases identical to TRBD1. Trimming cost V 4 bases and J 5 bases; bases outside gene matches: 4. The CDR3 covers 14 residues. Germline V gives CDR1 SGHTS, CDR2 YDEGEE. The CDR3 loop reads CASSRGTGHNEQFF. In DNA, the CDR3 is TGTGCCAGCAGCAGAGGGACAGGGCACAATGAGCAGTTCTTC.